These 26 T cell receptor beta chains originate from one sample sequenced in a study of T cell clonality in common variable immunodeficiency. Sequencing was performed with immunoSEQ multiplex PCR; in TCRdb, only in-frame clones are kept and a portion is missing. The sample yields roughly 29,000 clones, without any singletons. The specimen was peripheral blood mononuclear cells. The receptors here all came from a person aged 18 to 75 in good health.

This clone was picked up many times. The CDR3 extends 3 residues past the end of the read, so its final part is completed from the germline J gene. V usage is TRBV20-1 and J usage is TRBJ2-1; 8 nucleotides match TRBD2. CDR3 length equals 15 residues. Germline V CDR1 and CDR2: DFQATT, SNEGSKA (reference sequence). The V gene end was trimmed by 6 bases and the J gene end by 0 bases; junction bases not matched to a gene: 7. CDR3 bases read: TGCAGTGCCCAGGGACTAGGGAGCTCCTACAATGAG. Translation gives CSAQGLGSSYNE. The CDR3, in full, reads CSAQGLGSSYNEQFF.

This clone has a count of ten or more. The read halts 3 residues ahead of the CDR3 end, with the missing end drawn from the germline J gene. The chain uses TRBV4-2 and TRBJ2-2, with TRBD1 as a possible D gene (5 bases). V lost 2 bases, J lost 1 base, and 8 bases lay in between. The CDR3 covers 15 residues. From germline, CDR1 is LGHNA and CDR2 YNFKEQ. CDR3 sequence: CASSQRTKNTGELFF. The sequenced part of the CDR3 DNA is TGTGCCAGCAGCCAAAGGACAAAGAACACCGGGGAG.

This clone was seen at least ten times. CDR3 DNA, as far as it was read: TGTGCCAGCAGCACAATTACAGGGTTCTATGGC. As protein: CASSTITGFYG. The complete CDR3 reads CASSTITGFYGYTF. The V gene is TRBV11-2, the J gene TRBJ1-2; D may be TRBD1 (6 bases). The read terminates 3 residues before the CDR3 end, so the remaining end is supplied by the germline J gene. The germline gives CDR1 SGHAT, CDR2 FQNNGV. The V gene lost 5 bases and the J gene lost 4 bases, with 14 bases spanning the gap. This CDR3 region has 14 residues. The complete variable domain, with remaining parts taken from reference TRBV11-2 and TRBJ1-2, reads EAGVAQSPRYKIIEKRQSVAFWCNPISGHATLYWYQQILGQGPKLLIQFQNNGVVDDSQLPKDRFSAERLKGVDSTLKIQPAKLEDSAVYLCASSTITGFYGYTFGSGTRLTVV.

This clone is medium-sized by share. The CDR3 end lies 3 residues beyond the end of the read and is filled in from the germline J gene. This sequence joins TRBV10-3 and TRBJ2-1; maybe TRBD2 (6 bases). This CDR3 has 15 amino acids. The germline V gene has CDR1 ENHRY and CDR2 SYGVKD. Trimming stripped 6 bases from V and 4 bases from J, with 16 bases between. The DNA read from the CDR3 is TGTGCCATCAGGTTCGGGGACTCCCCATACAATGAG. Translating it yields CAIRFGDSPYNE. The full-length CDR3 reads as CAIRFGDSPYNEQFF.

This clone was seen many times. The read comes to an end 3 residues before the CDR3 does, leaving the germline J gene to fill in the end. The chain employs TRBV28 and TRBJ2-7, with TRBD2 matching over 13 bases. With 7 bases clipped from V and 5 bases from J, the junction kept 11 bases outside the gene matches. The CDR3 is made up of 16 amino acids. Germline V lookup: CDR1 MDHEN, CDR2 SYDVKM. CDR3 region: CASKMGTSGTHDEQYF. Incomplete CDR3 DNA: TGTGCCAGCAAGATGGGGACTAGCGGGACTCACGACGAG.

Comments on this clone: Read data end 3 residues before the CDR3 end; the end is taken from the germline J gene. The chain uses TRBV30 and TRBJ1-5; no clear D gene. The ends were cut back, 0 bases at V and 6 bases at J, with 18 bases in the middle. The germline V gene has CDR1 GTSNPN and CDR2 SVGIG (reference sequence). The CDR3 length is 16 residues. The CDR3 sequence is CAWSVGSKVTRQPQHF. The sequenced CDR3 bases are TGTGCCTGGAGTGTAGGGTCAAAGGTCACTCGTCAGCCC.

This clone was seen ten or more times. The read halts 3 residues ahead of the CDR3 end, with the missing end drawn from the germline J gene. The chain joins TRBV18 to TRBJ1-5; 8 bases agree with TRBD1. The CDR3 sequence is 15 residues long. In germline, CDR1 is KGHSH, CDR2 LQKENI. The V gene end was trimmed by 3 bases and the J gene end by 1 base; junction bases not matched to a gene: 2. The chain's CDR3 is CASSPGDRSNQPQHF. The CDR3 bases that were read are TGTGCCAGCTCACCGGGGGACAGGAGCAATCAGCCC.

At least ten counts were recorded for this clone. The read ends 3 residues before the CDR3 terminus; that terminus is restored from the germline J gene. The rearrangement links TRBV20-1 to TRBJ2-3, with D perhaps matching TRBD2 (6 bases). Germline V lookup: CDR1 DFQATT, CDR2 SNEGSKA (reference sequence). The germline V and J ends were trimmed by 6 bases and 2 bases, with 21 bases remaining between them. The CDR3 loop spans 16 amino acids. CDR3 residues: CSAPKGLRLPTDTQYF. Incomplete CDR3 DNA: TGCAGTGCCCCCAAGGGACTTCGGCTACCCACAGATACG.

Note on this clone: The junction differs from germline at one of its ends, possibly a read error. The CDR3 is cut off 3 residues early in the read; its end comes from the germline J gene. Within the sample, other DNA sequences also encode this same CDR3. The chain has TRBV7-2 and TRBJ1-3, with TRBD1 matching 9 bases. Germline V lookup: CDR1 SGHTA, CDR2 FQGNSA. The CDR3 extends over 13 amino acids. CDR3 in amino acids: CAAGTGSGNTIYF. The covered CDR3 bases are TGTGCCGCCGGGACAGGGTCTGGAAACACA.

This clone showed up just a few times. The read is 3 residues too short to cover the CDR3 end, so that end is filled in from the germline J gene. The V gene is TRBV18, the J gene TRBJ1-5, with a possible D match to TRBD1 (6 bases). The CDR3 has 21 amino acids. Germline-derived CDR1 and CDR2 are KGHSH and LQKENI. Trimming removed 6 bases from V and 9 bases from J, with 39 bases in between. The CDR3 is CASSGHPAAVSTGLKFGPQHF. Partial CDR3 DNA: TGTGCCAGCTCGGGCCACCCTGCCGCGGTGTCTACAGGGTTGAAATTTGGGCCC.

This clone was picked up many times. CDR3 in amino acids: CASSLGGGRDAFF. The CDR3 bases that were read are TGCGCCAGCAGCTTGGGGGGGGGCAGGGAC. The chain uses TRBV5-1 and TRBJ1-1; D is perhaps TRBD1 (6 bases). The CDR3 end falls 3 residues outside the read, so it is completed with the germline J gene. CDR1 is SGHRS, CDR2 YFSETQ, per germline. This CDR3 has 13 residues.

In its sample, this clone was seen many times. The read falls 3 residues short of the CDR3 end, and the missing part is taken from the germline J gene. The V gene is TRBV6-2 or TRBV6-3, the J gene TRBJ1-2; D is unresolved. The CDR3 sequence is 12 residues long. The germline gives CDR1 MNHEY, CDR2 SVGEGT. Between the trimmed V and J ends, which lost 5 bases and 4 bases, there was a span of 8 bases. CDR3 sequence reads: CASSTGLYGYTF. Incomplete CDR3 DNA: TGTGCCAGCAGTACGGGTCTCTATGGC.

In this sample, this clone turned up many times. The read stops 3 residues short of the end of the CDR3; the missing end is completed from the germline J gene. The V gene is TRBV19, the J gene TRBJ1-6, with D unresolved. Per the germline V gene, CDR1 is LNHDA and CDR2 is SQIVND (reference sequence). The CDR3 covers 14 residues. Incomplete CDR3 DNA: TGTGCCAGTAGTACCACCCTGGGCGAGGTCCCC. Translated: CASSTTLGEVP. The CDR3 in its entirety is CASSTTLGEVPLHF.

This clone was observed many times. The DNA ends 3 residues before the CDR3 does, and the rest of the CDR3 is filled in from the germline J gene. V gene TRBV20-1 combines with J gene TRBJ2-7; 10 nucleotides line up with TRBD2. CDR3 size: 14 residues. Germline values: CDR1 DFQATT, CDR2 SNEGSKA (reference sequence). The ends lost 3 bases at V and 6 bases at J; junction bases unmatched: 8. This CDR3 is CSARAGLARAEQYF. The CDR3 DNA, read in part, is TGCAGTGCTAGGGCGGGACTAGCGCGGGCCGAG.

This clone was seen repeatedly, ten times or more. CDR3 DNA (partial): TGCGCCAGCAGCTCCAGCGGACAGGGGTTTGGTACG. Translating it yields CASSSSGQGFGT. The full CDR3 sequence reads CASSSSGQGFGTQYF. V gene TRBV5-1 combines with J gene TRBJ2-3; 9 bases line up with TRBD1. The read ends 3 residues early relative to the CDR3; the germline J gene fills the gap. CDR3 length: 15 residues. The germline gives CDR1 SGHRS, CDR2 YFSETQ. The ends lost 3 bases at V and 8 bases at J; junction bases unmatched: 10.

This clone was detected many times. The sequenced fragment ends 3 residues before the CDR3 boundary, so the rest is inferred from the germline J gene. V is TRBV5-1 and J is TRBJ2-3; TRBD2 matches 15 bases. The CDR3 runs 16 residues. Germline CDR1 and CDR2: SGHRS and YFSETQ. Unmatched junction bases numbered 0, after V lost 0 bases and J lost 4 bases. This chain's CDR3 is CASSLGTSGGADTQYF. The DNA read from the CDR3 is TGCGCCAGCAGCTTGGGGACTAGCGGGGGGGCAGATACG.

Many counts were recorded for this clone. The read is 3 residues too short to cover the CDR3 end, so that end is filled in from the germline J gene. The V gene is TRBV7-8, the J gene TRBJ1-1; possible D gene TRBD1, 6 bases. The CDR3 extends over 16 amino acids. The V gene's germline CDR1 is SGHVS and CDR2 FQNEAQ. Trimming removed 4 bases at V and 3 bases at J, with 18 bases between. The CDR3 spells CASSSMDSRLDTEAFF. The sequenced part of the CDR3 DNA is TGTGCCAGCAGCTCGATGGACAGCAGGTTGGACACTGAA.

This clone was seen at least ten times. The sequenced fragment ends 3 residues before the CDR3 boundary, so the rest is inferred from the germline J gene. The chain joins TRBV6-1 to TRBJ1-5; tentative D call: TRBD1 (6 bases). V gave up 0 bases and J gave up 5 bases, with 11 bases separating them. The germline CDR1 and CDR2 sequences are MNHNS and SASEGT. The CDR3 totals 15 residues. The CDR3 protein is CASSEARTAYQPQHF. The part of the CDR3 DNA that was read is TGTGCCAGCAGTGAAGCCCGGACAGCTTATCAGCCC.

This clone was picked up a small number of times. The CDR3 spells CASSSNQGAGANVLTF. The CDR3 bases that were read are TGTGCCAGCAGCAGTAATCAGGGAGCTGGGGCCAACGTC. The chain carries TRBV7-7 and TRBJ2-6; D assignment may be TRBD1 or TRBD2 (5 bases each). The observed sequence ends 3 residues before the CDR3 terminus, with the missing tail filled in from the germline J gene. This CDR3 has 16 amino acids. V lost 5 bases to trimming and J lost 2 bases, with 13 bases between them. Germline values: CDR1 SSHAT, CDR2 FNYEAQ (reference sequence).

This clone was counted only a few times. The CDR3 end lies 3 residues beyond the end of the read and is filled in from the germline J gene. The gene calls are TRBV19 and TRBJ1-1; D remains unclear. The CDR3 is 13 amino acids. Germline V gives CDR1 LNHDA, CDR2 SQIVND (reference sequence). Trimming shortened V by 7 bases and J by 5 bases, and 14 bases separated the two germline ends. The chain's CDR3 is CASTHRVETEAFF. The sequenced part of the CDR3 DNA is TGTGCCAGTACCCACAGAGTTGAAACTGAA.

This clone was detected a few times. The read finishes 3 residues shy of the CDR3 end, and the germline J gene is used to complete it. V usage is TRBV20-1 and J usage is TRBJ2-5; 8 bases align to TRBD2. Germline loops: CDR1 DFQATT, CDR2 SNEGSKA (reference sequence). This CDR3 has 15 amino acids. Unmatched junction bases numbered 13, after V lost 5 bases and J lost 5 bases. The CDR3 reads CSAHQRGPGEETQYF. The covered CDR3 bases are TGCAGTGCTCACCAGCGGGGGCCCGGGGAGGAGACC.

Only a few counts were recorded for this clone. The read gets to within 3 residues of the CDR3 end, and the germline J gene fills in the rest. V gene TRBV7-8 combines with J gene TRBJ1-5; 7 bases map to TRBD1. CDR3 length: 15 residues. Unmatched junction bases numbered 6, after V lost 2 bases and J lost 5 bases. Germline assignment: CDR1 SGHVS and CDR2 FQNEAQ. The sequenced CDR3 bases are TGTGCCAGCAGCTTATTTAGAGGGGGCCATCAGCCC. The encoded protein is CASSLFRGGHQP. The whole CDR3 reads CASSLFRGGHQPQHF.

This clone was observed at least ten times. Read coverage stops 3 residues before the CDR3 terminus; the germline J gene supplies the remainder. This chain connects TRBV6-2 or TRBV6-3 to TRBJ1-2, with a weak D call TRBD1 (5 bases). This CDR3 has 16 amino acids. Per the germline V gene, CDR1 is MNHEY and CDR2 is SVGEGT. The CDR3: CASSYPSGAFTDTYTF. The CDR3 DNA, read in part, is TGTGCCAGCAGTTACCCTAGCGGGGCATTCACAGATACC.

Comments on this clone: The read falls 3 residues short of the CDR3 end, and the missing part is taken from the germline J gene. This chain joins TRBV7-3 and TRBJ2-3; 10 bases are shared with TRBD2. The CDR3 is 15 amino acids. Per germline, CDR1 SGHTA and CDR2 FQGTGA. The V and J ends lost 3 bases and 4 bases, in that order; junction bases with no gene match: 4. Partial CDR3 DNA: TGTGCCAGCAGCTTCAAAGCGGGGGGGCCAGATACG. Protein product: CASSFKAGGPDT. The CDR3 in full is CASSFKAGGPDTQYF.

The sample holds many counts of this clone. The read is 3 residues too short to cover the CDR3 end, so that end is filled in from the germline J gene. V gene TRBV30 combines with J gene TRBJ1-1, with D perhaps TRBD1 (5 bases). CDR1 is GTSNPN and CDR2 is SVGIG in the germline V gene (reference sequence). This CDR3 is 12 amino acids long. Trimming took 4 bases from V and 6 from J, leaving 12 bases between them. The sequenced part of the CDR3 DNA is TGTGCCTGGACGGGGGGGTGGCCTGAA. Translation: CAWTGGWPE. The whole CDR3 sequence is CAWTGGWPEAFF.

There are many counts of this clone. The read ends 3 residues early relative to the CDR3; the germline J gene fills the gap. The rearrangement joins TRBV19 to TRBJ2-6; 7 nucleotides line up with TRBD2. The CDR3 sequence is 15 residues long. With V trimmed by 10 bases and J by 0 bases, 6 bases remained unmatched. The V gene's germline CDR1 is LNHDA and CDR2 SQIVND (reference sequence). CDR3 DNA, as far as it was read: TGTGCCACAGCGGGGCTATTCTCTGGGGCCAACGTC. This translates into CATAGLFSGANV. The whole CDR3 protein is CATAGLFSGANVLTF.